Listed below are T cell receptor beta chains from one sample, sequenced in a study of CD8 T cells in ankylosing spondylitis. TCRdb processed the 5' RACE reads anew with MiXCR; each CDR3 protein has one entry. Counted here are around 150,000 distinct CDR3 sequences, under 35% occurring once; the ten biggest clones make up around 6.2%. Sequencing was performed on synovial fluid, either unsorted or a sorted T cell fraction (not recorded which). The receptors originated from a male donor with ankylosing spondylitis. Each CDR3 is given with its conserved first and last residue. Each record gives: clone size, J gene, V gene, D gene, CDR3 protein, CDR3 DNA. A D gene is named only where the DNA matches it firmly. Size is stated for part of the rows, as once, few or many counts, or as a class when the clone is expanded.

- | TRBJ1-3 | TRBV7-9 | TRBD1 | CASSLAGGQGRNTIYF | TGTGCCAGCAGCTTAGCGGGCGGACAGGGGAGAAACACCATATATTTT
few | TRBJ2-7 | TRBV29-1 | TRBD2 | CSARGLAVGYEQYF | TGCAGCGCCCGCGGACTAGCGGTAGGCTACGAGCAGTACTTC
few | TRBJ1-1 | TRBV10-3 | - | CAISGTGTNTEAFF | TGTGCCATCAGTGGTACGGGCACGAACACTGAAGCTTTCTTT
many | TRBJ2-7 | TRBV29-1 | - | CSVEARAEQYF | TGCAGCGTTGAAGCCCGAGCCGAGCAGTACTTC
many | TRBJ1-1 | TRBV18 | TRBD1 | CASMESGGRTEAFF | TGTGCCAGCATGGAGTCAGGGGGGCGAACTGAAGCTTTCTTT
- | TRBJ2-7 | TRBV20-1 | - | CSARVELEQYF | TGCAGTGCTAGAGTGGAGCTCGAGCAGTACTTC
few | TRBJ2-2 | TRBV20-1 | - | CSQLDGNTGELFF | TGCAGTCAACTAGACGGGAACACCGGGGAGCTGTTTTTT
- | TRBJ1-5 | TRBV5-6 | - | CASSLVAGVQPQHF | TGTGCCAGCAGCTTGGTGGCAGGGGTCCAGCCCCAGCATTTT
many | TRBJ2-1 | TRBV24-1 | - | CATSDAGPPFEQFF | TGTGCCACCAGTGATGCGGGACCCCCTTTTGAGCAGTTCTTC
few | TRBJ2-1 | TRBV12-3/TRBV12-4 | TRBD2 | CASSFRLAGGGEQFF | TGTGCCAGCAGTTTTCGACTAGCGGGAGGGGGTGAGCAGTTCTTC
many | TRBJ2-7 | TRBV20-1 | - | CSANRDGSYEQYF | TGCAGTGCTAACCGGGACGGCTCCTACGAGCAGTACTTC